These 12 T cell receptor beta chains share one sample of origin, sequenced in a study of blood T cell repertoires in COVID-19. Assay: immunoSEQ multiplex PCR; the TCRdb copy retains only in-frame clones and omits some. In the table there are about 410,000 clones, about 91% of which are singletons. The sequenced material came from peripheral blood. The receptors stem from a woman aged 35 to 49 with COVID-19, enrolled during active disease.

This chain connects TRBV11-1 to TRBJ1-6, with a tentative D call TRBD1 (6 bases). The CDR3 is made up of 15 amino acids. Germline assignment: CDR1 SGHAT and CDR2 FQDESV (reference sequence). The V gene lost 7 bases and the J gene lost 10 bases, with 20 bases spanning the gap. Written as DNA, the CDR3 is TGTGCCAGCAAAACCGCTTCAGGGGTAGACTCACCCCTCCACTTT. It is translated as CASKTASGVDSPLHF.

This sequence joins TRBV6-2 or TRBV6-3 and TRBJ1-1; D is undetermined. The CDR3 has 13 amino acids. CDR1 and CDR2 from the germline V gene are MNHEY and SVGEGT. V was trimmed by 2 bases and J by 3 bases, leaving 7 bases between them. This CDR3 reads CASSYNSYTEAFF. The CDR3 region has the DNA TGTGCCAGCAGTTACAATTCGTACACTGAAGCTTTCTTT.

The rearrangement joins TRBV5-4 to TRBJ1-2, with unresolved D. The CDR3 has 12 amino acids. Trimming took 4 bases from V and 4 from J, leaving 8 bases between them. Germline CDR1 is SGHNT and CDR2 is YYREEE (reference sequence). The CDR3 region is CASSPEAYGYTF. CDR3 DNA sequence: TGTGCCAGCAGCCCCGAAGCCTATGGCTACACCTTC.

This chain connects TRBV4-1 to TRBJ2-7; D may be TRBD2 (5 bases). From germline, CDR1 is MGHRA and CDR2 YSYEKL. Trimming left V 0 bases short and J 2 bases short, with 14 bases between. The CDR3 contains 16 residues. This CDR3 is CASSQDGSSWAYEQYF. The CDR3 coding sequence is TGCGCCAGCAGCCAAGATGGGTCTAGCTGGGCCTACGAGCAGTACTTC.

The chain joins TRBV28 to TRBJ1-2; tentative D call: TRBD1 (6 bases). The V gene lost 4 bases and the J gene lost 2 bases, with 17 bases spanning the gap. Germline CDR1 is MDHEN and CDR2 is SYDVKM. This CDR3 is 16 amino acids long. CDR3 region: CASSSVGRGTNYGYTF. The CDR3 bases are TGTGCCAGCAGTTCCGTAGGGAGGGGGACGAACTATGGCTACACCTTC.

CDR3 protein: CASSGRGTEAFF. CDR3 nucleotides: TGTGCCAGCAGTGGAAGGGGCACTGAAGCTTTCTTT. The chain employs TRBV2 and TRBJ1-1, with TRBD1 as a possible D gene (5 bases). The germline V and J ends were trimmed by 4 bases and 4 bases, with 7 bases remaining between them. Germline loops: CDR1 SNHLY, CDR2 FYNNEI. The CDR3 runs to 12 residues.

The chain uses TRBV7-2 and TRBJ2-3, with D perhaps matching TRBD1 (7 bases). Trimming removed 5 bases from V and 0 bases from J, with 18 bases in between. The CDR3 loop spans 17 amino acids. Germline CDR1 SGHTA, CDR2 FQGNSA. CDR3 amino acids: CASSPRRGLMSTDTQYF. CDR3 in DNA: TGTGCCAGCAGCCCAAGGAGGGGGCTTATGAGCACAGATACGCAGTATTTT. Drawing the rest from reference TRBV7-2 and TRBJ2-3, the complete variable domain is GAGVSQSPSNKVTEKGKDVELRCDPISGHTALYWYRQSLGQGLEFLIYFQGNSAPDKSGLPSDRFSAERTGGSVSTLTIQRTQQEDSAVYLCASSPRRGLMSTDTQYFGPGTRLTVL.

Only one count was recorded for this clone. The chain has TRBV10-3 and TRBJ1-2; 9 bases fit TRBD1. Germline V gene sequence: CDR1 ENHRY, CDR2 SYGVKD. With 7 bases clipped from V and 8 bases from J, the junction kept 14 bases outside the gene matches. The CDR3 spans 15 residues. CDR3 amino acids: CAITQARDRDGGYTF. The CDR3 DNA reads TGTGCCATCACTCAAGCCCGGGACAGGGACGGAGGCTACACCTTC.

This chain uses TRBV7-8 with TRBJ1-2; D remains ambiguous. This CDR3 is built from 13 residues. The germline gives CDR1 SGHVS, CDR2 FQNEAQ. Trimming left V 0 bases short and J 2 bases short, with 4 bases between. Here the CDR3 DNA reads TGTGCCAGCAGCTTAGCTCCAAACTATGGCTACACCTTC. It translates to CASSLAPNYGYTF. Using reference TRBV7-8 and TRBJ1-2 for the parts outside the CDR3, the full variable domain is GAGVSQSPRYKVAKRGQDVALRCDPISGHVSLFWYQQALGQGPEFLTYFQNEAQLDKSGLPSDRFFAERPEGSVSTLKIQRTQQEDSAVYLCASSLAPNYGYTFGSGTRLTVV.

The rearrangement joins TRBV4-1 to TRBJ1-2; 8 nucleotides agree with TRBD1. With 1 base clipped from V and 2 bases from J, the junction kept 6 bases outside the gene matches. The CDR3 has 16 amino acids. CDR1 is MGHRA, CDR2 YSYEKL, per germline. DNA for the CDR3: TGCGCCAGCAGCCAAGGAGGCTCAGGGGGCAACTATGGCTACACCTTC. It is translated as CASSQGGSGGNYGYTF.

This clone was observed a few times. The chain links TRBV27 to TRBJ2-2; 8 bases map to TRBD2. Trimming removed 4 bases from V and 5 bases from J; junction bases left unmatched: 0. The CDR3 length is 13 residues. Germline V CDR1 and CDR2: MNHEY, SMNVEV (reference sequence). CDR3 DNA: TGTGCCAGCAGTTCGGGGGGGACCGGGGAGCTGTTTTTT. This translates into CASSSGGTGELFF.

V and J are TRBV3-1 (or the pseudogene TRBV3-2) and TRBJ1-4, with TRBD1 as a possible D gene (6 bases). This CDR3 comprises 16 residues. CDR1 LGHDT and CDR2 YNNKEL come from the germline V gene (reference sequence). Trimming took off 2 bases at V and 5 bases at J, with 15 bases between the two ends. The CDR3 is CASSQRGQGMNEKLFF. In DNA form, the CDR3 reads TGTGCCAGCAGCCAAAGGGGCCAGGGGATGAATGAAAAACTGTTTTTT.